This T cell receptor beta chain was retrieved from a study of blood T cell repertoires in COVID-19. J gave up 8 bases and V 5 bases, and 4 bases lay outside the gene matches. Germline V gene lookup returns CDR1 SGHTA and CDR2 FQGTGA. The length of the CDR3 is 13 residues. The table came from immunoSEQ multiplex PCR; TCRdb's copy has only in-frame clones and leaves some out. The sample consists of a few hundred thousand clones, more than 75% of them appearing once. The rearrangement joins TRBV7-3 to TRBJ1-4; 8 bases fit TRBD1. The source material was PBMCs or T cells enriched from blood (not recorded which). This clonotype was obtained from a woman aged 40 to 50 with acute COVID-19. The CDR3 spells CASSQGAGEKLFF. CDR3 DNA sequence: TGTGCCAGCAGCCAGGGGGCTGGGGAAAAACTGTTTTTT. The entire variable domain, with the rest obtained from reference TRBV7-3 and TRBJ1-4, is as follows: GAGVSQTPSNKVTEKGKYVELRCDPISGHTALYWYRQSLGQGPEFLIYFQGTGAADDSGLPNDRFFAVRPEGSVSTLKIQRTERGDSAVYLCASSQGAGEKLFFGSGTQLSVL.